This T cell receptor (beta chain) was obtained from a study of cytomegalovirus exposure and HLA in healthy donors. Study results and caveats: In an earlier analysis, productive rearrangement rates for most beta V segments clustered near 87% or 30%. Per a later analysis, HLA-associated TCR beta chains showed more clonal expansion than other, equally common TCR beta chains. As confirmed in vitro, a few CMV-associated chains were specific for CMV antigens. Presence/absence analyses treated sequencing depth as roughly uniform across donors.

This PCR relied on a set of 60 Vbeta primers and 13 Jbeta primers. The assay was immunoSEQ multiplex PCR, and TCRdb's table has in-frame clones only and misses some. The table shows 150,000 to 200,000 clones, with around nine tenths occurring only once. Trimming removed 5 bases from V and 5 bases from J; junction bases left unmatched: 3. CDR1 LNHDA and CDR2 SQIVND come from the germline V gene (reference sequence). This CDR3 is built from 14 residues. As for this clone: The antigen is not known.

The sample comprised PBMCs. V and J are TRBV19 and TRBJ2-5, with 12 bases fitting TRBD2. The source of this sequence is a young woman in good health and CMV-seronegative. The CDR3 coding sequence is TGTGCCAGTAGTTCCGGACTAGCGGGGGAGACCCAGTACTTC. The encoded protein is CASSSGLAGETQYF.